This T cell receptor beta chain appears in the sequencing data of a study of T cell responses to AZD1222 COVID-19 vaccine. Study-level findings and limits: It should be noted that donors were predominantly white British and more often female, and clonal diversity was possibly underestimated.

Points on this clone: Its antigen remains unidentified.

The CDR3 totals 15 residues. J gave up 0 bases and V 7 bases, and 8 bases lay outside the gene matches. CDR1 and CDR2 from the germline V gene are MDHEN and SYDVKM. Profiled with immunoSEQ multiplex PCR; TCRdb holds only in-frame clones, not every one. The sample includes approximately 68,000 clones, 85% to 90% of them seen just once. The sequence derives from an adult who received the MenACWY meningococcal vaccine as a control. The rearrangement links TRBV28 to TRBJ1-2, with 7 bases matching TRBD1. This specimen was peripheral blood, taken 28 days after the second dose of the MenACWY control vaccine. This chain's CDR3 is CASNPPDRTNYGYTF. CDR3 nucleotide sequence: TGTGCCAGCAATCCCCCGGACAGGACTAACTATGGCTACACCTTC.